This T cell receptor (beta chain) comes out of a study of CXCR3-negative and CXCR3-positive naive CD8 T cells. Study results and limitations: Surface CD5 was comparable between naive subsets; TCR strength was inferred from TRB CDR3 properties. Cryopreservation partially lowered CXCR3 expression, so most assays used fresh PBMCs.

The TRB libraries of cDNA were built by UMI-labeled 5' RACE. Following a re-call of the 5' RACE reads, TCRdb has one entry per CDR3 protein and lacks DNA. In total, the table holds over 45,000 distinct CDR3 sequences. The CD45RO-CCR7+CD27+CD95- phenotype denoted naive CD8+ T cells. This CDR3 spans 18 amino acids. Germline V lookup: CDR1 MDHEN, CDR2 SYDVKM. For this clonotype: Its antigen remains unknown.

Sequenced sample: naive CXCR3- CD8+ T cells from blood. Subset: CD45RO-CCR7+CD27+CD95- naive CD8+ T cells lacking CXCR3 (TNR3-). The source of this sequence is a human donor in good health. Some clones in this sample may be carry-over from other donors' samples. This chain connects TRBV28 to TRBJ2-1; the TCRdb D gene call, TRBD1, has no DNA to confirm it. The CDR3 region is CASSFYTGTESSYNEQFF.